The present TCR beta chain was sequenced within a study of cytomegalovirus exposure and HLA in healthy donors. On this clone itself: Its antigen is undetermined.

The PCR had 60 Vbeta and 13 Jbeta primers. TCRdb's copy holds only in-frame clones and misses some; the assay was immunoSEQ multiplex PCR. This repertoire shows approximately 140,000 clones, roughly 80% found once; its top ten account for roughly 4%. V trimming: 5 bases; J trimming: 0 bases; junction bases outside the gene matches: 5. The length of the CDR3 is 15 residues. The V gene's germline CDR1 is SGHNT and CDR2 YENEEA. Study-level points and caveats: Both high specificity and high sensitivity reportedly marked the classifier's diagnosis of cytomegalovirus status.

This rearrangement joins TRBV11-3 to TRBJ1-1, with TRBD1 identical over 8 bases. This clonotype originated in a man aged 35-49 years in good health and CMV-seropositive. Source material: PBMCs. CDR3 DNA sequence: TGTGCCAGCAGCCTATACAGGGGGGTGAACACTGAAGCTTTCTTT. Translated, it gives CASSLYRGVNTEAFF.